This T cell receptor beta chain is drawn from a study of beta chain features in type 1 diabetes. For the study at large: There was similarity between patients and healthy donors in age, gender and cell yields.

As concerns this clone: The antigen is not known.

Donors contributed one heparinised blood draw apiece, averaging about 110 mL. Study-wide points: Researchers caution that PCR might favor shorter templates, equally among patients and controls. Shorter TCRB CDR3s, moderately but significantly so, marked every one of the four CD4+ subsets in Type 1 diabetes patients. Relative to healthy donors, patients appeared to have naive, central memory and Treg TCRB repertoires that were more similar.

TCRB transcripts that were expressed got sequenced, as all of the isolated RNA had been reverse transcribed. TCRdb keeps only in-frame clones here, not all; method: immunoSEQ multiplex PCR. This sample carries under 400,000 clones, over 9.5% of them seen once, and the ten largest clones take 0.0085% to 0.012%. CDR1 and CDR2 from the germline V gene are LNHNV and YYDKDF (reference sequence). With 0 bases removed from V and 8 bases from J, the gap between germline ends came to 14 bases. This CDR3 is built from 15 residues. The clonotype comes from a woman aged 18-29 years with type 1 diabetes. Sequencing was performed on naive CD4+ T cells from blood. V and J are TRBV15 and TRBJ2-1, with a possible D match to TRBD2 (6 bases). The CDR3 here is CATSRDRRGQHEQFF. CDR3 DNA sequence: TGTGCCACCAGCAGAGATAGGAGGGGTCAGCATGAGCAGTTCTTC. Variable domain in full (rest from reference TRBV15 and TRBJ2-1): DAMVIQNPRYQVTQFGKPVTLSCSQTLNHNVMYWYQQKSSQAPKLLFHYYDKDFNNEADTPDNFQSRRPNTSFCFLDIRSPGLGDTAMYLCATSRDRRGQHEQFFGPGTRLTVL.